Below, 6 T cell receptor beta chains from the same sample are listed, as sequenced in a study of T cell responses to AZD1222 COVID-19 vaccine. This table comes from immunoSEQ multiplex PCR, and its TCRdb copy is limited to in-frame clones, with some not included. Here the sample spans 120,000 to 150,000 clones, around 88% being singletons. The starting material was peripheral blood, obtained on day 0 of AZD1222 vaccination. The source is an adult in good health.

The J gene is TRBJ2-7, the V gene TRBV4-2, with D possibly being TRBD1 or TRBD2 (5 bases each). Germline V CDR1 and CDR2: LGHNA, YNFKEQ. V gave up 0 bases and J gave up 2 bases, with 11 bases separating them. The CDR3 is 15 residues long. The CDR3 DNA sequence: TGTGCCAGCAGCCAAGACTGGGACGGAGCCTACGAGCAGTACTTC. It yields the protein CASSQDWDGAYEQYF.

V usage is TRBV5-1 and J usage is TRBJ1-2; D call uncertain. V was cut by 0 bases and J by 8 bases, with 11 bases left in between. CDR1 and CDR2 from the germline V gene are SGHRS and YFSETQ. The CDR3 is 13 residues long. CDR3 coding DNA: TGCGCCAGCAGCTTGGACCAGGCGGGCGGCTACACCTTC. Its translation is CASSLDQAGGYTF.

The rearrangement links TRBV9 to TRBJ1-5; weak D call: TRBD1 (6 bases). V lost 0 bases, J lost 10 bases, and 20 bases lay in between. The CDR3 extends over 16 amino acids. Looked up from germline, CDR1 is SGDLS and CDR2 is YYNGEE. The CDR3 protein is CASSVGSGVGRGPQHF. The DNA for the CDR3 is TGTGCCAGCAGCGTAGGGTCAGGGGTCGGCCGCGGCCCCCAGCATTTT.

The chain couples TRBV29-1 to TRBJ1-2; D not certain. The CDR3 consists of 11 residues. Trimming took off 8 bases at V and 0 bases at J, with 7 bases between the two ends. The V gene's germline CDR1 is SQVTM and CDR2 ANQGSEA. DNA of the CDR3: TGCAGCACCAGCACTAACTATGGCTACACCTTC. Translation: CSTSTNYGYTF.

The chain is built from TRBV5-1 and TRBJ1-6; D might be TRBD1 (5 bases). The V end was cut by 3 bases, the J end by 2 bases, with 9 bases between. Germline assignment: CDR1 SGHRS and CDR2 YFSETQ. This CDR3 is built from 15 residues. Written as DNA, the CDR3 is TGCGCCAGCAGCTCCGGGGCAGCCTATAATTCACCCCTCCACTTT. Encoded protein: CASSSGAAYNSPLHF.

The rearrangement links TRBV19 to TRBJ1-3, with D unclear. Between the trimmed V and J ends, which lost 5 bases and 5 bases, there was a span of 22 bases. Germline V lookup: CDR1 LNHDA, CDR2 SQIVND (reference sequence). The CDR3 runs to 17 residues. CDR3 in DNA: TGTGCCAGTAGTCCCCCTCCTGCCCGCCAGGCGAGAAACACCATATATTTT. This gives the protein CASSPPPARQARNTIYF.